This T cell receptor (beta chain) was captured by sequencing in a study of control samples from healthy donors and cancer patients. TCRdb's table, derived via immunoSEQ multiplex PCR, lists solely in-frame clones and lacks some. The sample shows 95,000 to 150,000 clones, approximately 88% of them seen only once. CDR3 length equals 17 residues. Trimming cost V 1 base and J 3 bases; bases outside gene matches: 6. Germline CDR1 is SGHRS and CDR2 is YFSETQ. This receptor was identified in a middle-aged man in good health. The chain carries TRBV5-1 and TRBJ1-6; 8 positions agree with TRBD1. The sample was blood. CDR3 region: CASSLMSGGYYNSPLHF. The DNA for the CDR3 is TGCGCCAGCAGCTTGATGTCAGGGGGCTACTATAATTCACCCCTCCACTTT.